One and the same sample provided the 12 T cell receptor beta chains below, sequenced in a study of cytomegalovirus exposure and HLA in healthy donors. 13 Jbeta primers and 60 Vbeta primers were used for the PCR. Using immunoSEQ multiplex PCR, the repertoire was profiled, and TCRdb retains in-frame clones only, with some absent. Of nearly 110,000 clones in the sample, about two thirds are singletons; the top ten hold 0.65% to 0.85%. Sample: PBMCs. All receptors derive from a boy younger than 18 in good health and CMV-seronegative.

J is TRBJ2-2 and V is TRBV6-1, with 8 bases that match TRBD1. The CDR3 has 17 residues. The ends lost 2 bases at V and 4 bases at J; junction bases unmatched: 9. The germline gives CDR1 MNHNS, CDR2 SASEGT. The CDR3 loop is CASSERSRGRFTGELFF. DNA for the CDR3: TGTGCCAGCAGTGAAAGGTCCAGGGGGCGCTTCACCGGGGAGCTGTTTTTT.

The rearrangement joins TRBV5-1 to TRBJ2-7, with a weak D call TRBD1 (6 bases). Germline V gene lookup returns CDR1 SGHRS and CDR2 YFSETQ. Deletions cut 4 bases from V and 3 bases from J, with 14 bases between. The CDR3 has 14 residues. CDR3 bases: TGCGCCAGCAGCCCTAGGACAGAACTCTACGAGCAGTACTTC. Encoded protein: CASSPRTELYEQYF.

This chain connects TRBV20-1 to TRBJ2-1, with a weak D call TRBD1 (5 bases). The CDR3 totals 11 residues. CDR1 and CDR2 (germline): DFQATT, SNEGSKA (reference sequence). V was clipped by 5 bases and J by 8 bases, with 10 bases between them. The CDR3 DNA reads TGCAGTGCTCCCAGGGTCTATGAGCAGTTCTTC. It is translated as CSAPRVYEQFF.

The rearrangement links TRBV7-2 to TRBJ2-7, with D possibly matching TRBD1 (6 bases). The germline V gene encodes CDR1 SGHTA and CDR2 FQGNSA. The ends were cut back, 4 bases at V and 4 bases at J, with 20 bases in the middle. This CDR3 is 16 amino acids long. This CDR3 is CASSSGRDRILYEQYF. As DNA, the CDR3 is TGTGCCAGCAGCTCCGGTCGTGACAGGATTTTGTACGAGCAGTACTTC. Complete variable domain (other parts from reference TRBV7-2 and TRBJ2-7): GAGVSQSPSNKVTEKGKDVELRCDPISGHTALYWYRQSLGQGLEFLIYFQGNSAPDKSGLPSDRFSAERTGGSVSTLTIQRTQQEDSAVYLCASSSGRDRILYEQYFGPGTRLTVT.

Only a few counts were recorded for this clone. V is TRBV6-6 and J is TRBJ1-1, with 7 bases fitting TRBD1. The CDR3 consists of 15 residues. Germline V gene data show CDR1 as MNHNY and CDR2 as SVGAGI (reference sequence). V gave up 6 bases and J gave up 5 bases; unmatched junction bases: 12. CDR3 protein: CASSLRQRQGTEAFF. CDR3 DNA sequence: TGTGCCAGCAGCCTTCGACAAAGACAGGGAACTGAAGCTTTCTTT.

Only a few counts were recorded for this clone. The chain combines TRBV18 with TRBJ1-5; 8 bases are shared with TRBD1. V shed 2 bases, J shed 1 base, and the junction held 10 bases outside the gene matches. The CDR3 has 18 residues. CDR1 KGHSH and CDR2 LQKENI come from the germline V gene. This CDR3 reads CASSPTRQGIGSNQPQHF. In DNA form, the CDR3 reads TGTGCCAGCTCACCAACGAGACAGGGGATCGGGAGCAATCAGCCCCAGCATTTT.

The rearrangement joins TRBV10-1 to TRBJ2-7, with TRBD1 identical over 9 bases. Unmatched junction bases numbered 6, after V lost 1 base and J lost 2 bases. Germline V gene sequence: CDR1 WNHNN, CDR2 SYGVQD (reference sequence). The length of the CDR3 is 16 residues. The CDR3 spells CASSEYRDRVPYEQYF. CDR3 DNA: TGCGCCAGCAGTGAGTACCGGGACAGGGTACCCTACGAGCAGTACTTC.

This clone has only a few counts. The gene calls are TRBV5-1 and TRBJ1-4; D is unresolved. There are 15 residues in the CDR3. Trimming took 3 bases from V and 2 from J, leaving 11 bases between them. Looked up from germline, CDR1 is SGHRS and CDR2 is YFSETQ. Written as DNA, the CDR3 is TGCGCCAGCAGCTCCACCCCAGGCACTAATGAAAAACTGTTTTTT. Protein sequence: CASSSTPGTNEKLFF. Combining the CDR3 with reference TRBV5-1 and TRBJ1-4 gives the whole variable domain KAGVTQTPRYLIKTRGQQVTLSCSPISGHRSVSWYQQTPGQGLQFLFEYFSETQRNKGNFPGRFSGRQFSNSRSEMNVSTLELGDSALYLCASSSTPGTNEKLFFGSGTQLSVL.

The CDR3 reads CASSVGGTSGSGELFF. The DNA for the CDR3 is TGTGCCAGCAGCGTAGGAGGGACTAGCGGGAGCGGGGAGCTGTTTTTT. V is TRBV9 and J is TRBJ2-2; 14 positions match TRBD2. The CDR3 loop spans 16 amino acids. Germline V lookup: CDR1 SGDLS, CDR2 YYNGEE. V was pared by 0 bases and J by 7 bases, with 2 bases of the junction left unmatched.

This clone was counted only a few times. The chain couples TRBV2 to TRBJ2-3; 7 positions match TRBD2. J gave up 1 base and V 9 bases, and 4 bases lay outside the gene matches. The CDR3 has 13 residues. Per the germline V gene, CDR1 is SNHLY and CDR2 is FYNNEI. In DNA form, the CDR3 reads TGTGCCAGAGGGACTACCGGCACAGATACGCAGTATTTT. This sequence encodes CARGTTGTDTQYF.

This clone was observed a single time. This rearrangement joins TRBV5-3 to TRBJ2-4; possible D gene TRBD2, 5 bases. TRBV5-3 belongs to the ORF category, with a function that is uncertain. V lost 1 base and J lost 0, with 14 bases in between. The CDR3 runs to 17 residues. The CDR3 here is CARSLYELGLAKNIQYF. CDR3 DNA: TGTGCCAGAAGCTTGTATGAACTTGGACTAGCCAAAAACATTCAGTACTTC.

The chain employs TRBV27 and TRBJ2-7; weak D call: TRBD2 (6 bases). CDR1 is MNHEY, CDR2 SMNVEV, per germline (reference sequence). V lost 5 bases and J 3 bases, leaving 20 bases between the germline ends. The CDR3 extends over 16 amino acids. The CDR3 protein is CASSPAGSGAYYEQYF. The DNA for the CDR3 is TGTGCCAGCAGTCCTGCCGGGAGCGGCGCCTACTACGAGCAGTACTTC.